This T cell receptor (beta chain) was captured in a study of blood T cell repertoires in COVID-19. Study-level information: Italy, Spain and the United States were the sources of the convalescent and acute COVID-19 samples. Sources were T cells, B-cell-depleted T cells, or PBMCs; the material itself was cDNA or gDNA.

This clone has only one observation. Under the authors' procedure: From reference gene primer amplification, estimates of nucleated cell counts were derived. Clones were sequenced by immunoSEQ multiplex PCR, and TCRdb holds only the in-frame ones, with some missing. Clonal size and the V and J genes are those of that table, whereas D and trimming came from the DNA. The repertoire holds under 200,000 clones, 90% to 95% seen once, with around 0.5% in the top ten. V lost 1 base and J lost 3, with 6 bases in between. The CDR3 is 13 residues long. Germline loops: CDR1 PRHDT, CDR2 FYEKMQ (reference sequence).

This sequence originates from a man aged 45-60 years with acute or convalescent COVID-19. J is TRBJ2-5 and V is TRBV13; D not resolved. Sequencing was done on a sample of peripheral blood. CDR3 in amino acids: CASSLVIEETQYF. The CDR3 nucleotides are TGTGCCAGCAGCTTAGTCATAGAAGAGACCCAGTACTTC.